This TCR beta chain was captured by sequencing in a study of T cells in Graves' hyperthyroidism and ophthalmopathy. This clonotype was counted at least ten times. V lost 1 base and J lost 4; bases outside the gene matches: 3. Germline assignment: CDR1 SGDLS and CDR2 YYNGEE. This CDR3 contains 15 residues. The source material, RNA transcripts, was used to amplify TCR beta CDR3 regions. The primer set for the first-round RT-PCR of the TCR CDR3 was HTBI. TCRdb used MiXCR to reprocess the multiplex PCR reads, holding one entry per CDR3 protein. This table holds over 500,000 distinct CDR3 sequences, 35% to 50% found once.

The sequence was collected from an adult woman with Graves' disease, either hyperthyroidism or ophthalmopathy (not recorded which). This chain connects TRBV9 to TRBJ2-7; 12 bases map to TRBD2. The sequenced sample consisted of peripheral blood or thyroid tissue (not recorded which). Here the CDR3 DNA reads TGTGCCAGCAGCGTATCTAGCGGGAGGGCTTACGAGCAGTACTTC. This encodes CASSVSSGRAYEQYF.